The 2 T cell receptor beta chains presented below share a single source sample, sequenced in a study of cytomegalovirus exposure and HLA in healthy donors. Vbeta (60) and Jbeta (13) primers were used in the PCR. The data were produced by immunoSEQ multiplex PCR, yet TCRdb's version contains in-frame clones alone and is incomplete. In the table there are 95,000 to 150,000 clones, around 74% of which are singletons. Sequencing was done on a sample of PBMCs. The receptors come from a man in his fifties or sixties in good health and CMV-seropositive.

This rearrangement joins TRBV25-1 to TRBJ1-4; 7 nucleotides align to TRBD1. The CDR3 sequence is 14 residues long. Germline V gene data show CDR1 as MGHDK and CDR2 as SYGVNS. V lost 3 bases, J lost 7 bases, and 5 bases stayed unmatched. The CDR3 nucleotides read TGTGCCAGCAGTGATAAGGGGGCCGGTGAAAAACTGTTTTTT. Protein sequence: CASSDKGAGEKLFF.

This clone was detected only a few times. This chain connects TRBV2 to TRBJ2-3; 10 bases line up with TRBD2. Germline CDR1 reads SNHLY; CDR2 reads FYNNEI. The CDR3 has 14 amino acids. V shed 10 bases and J 9 bases; nucleotides not matched to a gene: 13. As DNA, the CDR3 is TGTGCCAACAAACCGGGACTAGCGAGCGACACGCAGTATTTT. Its protein product is CANKPGLASDTQYF.